These 21 T cell receptor beta chains originate from one sample sequenced in a study of blood T cell repertoires in COVID-19. Some clones are missing from TCRdb's copy, which holds only in-frame ones; the method was immunoSEQ multiplex PCR. This table holds roughly 160,000 clones, roughly 93% found once. Sequenced material: peripheral blood. Receptor source: a man younger than 35 with COVID-19, enrolled during active disease.

With regard to this clone: Other nucleotide sequences from this sample produce the same CDR3. The rearrangement links TRBV6-5 to TRBJ1-1; 8 bases align to TRBD1. This CDR3 contains 14 residues. Germline CDR1 reads MNHEY; CDR2 reads SVGAGI. V was clipped by 2 bases and J by 2 bases; unmatched bases: 1. CDR3 nucleotide sequence: TGTGCCAGCAGTTACGGACAGGGTAACACTGAAGCTTTCTTT. Translating gives CASSYGQGNTEAFF.

The genes are TRBV11-3 and TRBJ2-2; possibly TRBD2 for D (5 bases). This CDR3 spans 13 amino acids. V gave up 3 bases and J gave up 7 bases, with 9 bases separating them. Germline V gives CDR1 SGHNT, CDR2 YENEEA. The CDR3 protein is CASSLGEYGELFF. The CDR3 DNA reads as TGTGCCAGCAGCTTGGGAGAGTACGGGGAGCTGTTTTTT.

This chain joins TRBV12-2 and TRBJ2-1; the table's D call TRBD2 went unverified against the DNA. TRBV12-2 is a pseudogene locus. The CDR3 has 18 amino acids. CDR3 nucleotide sequence: TGTGCAAGTCGCTACAAGGGACTAGCGGGAGAGGAAGGGGATGAGCAGTTCTTC. Translated: CASRYKGLAGEEGDEQFF.

The rearrangement links TRBV3-1 (or the pseudogene TRBV3-2) to TRBJ1-1; 9 bases align to TRBD1. Germline trimming cut 9 bases from V and 7 bases from J; bases unmatched to any gene: 12. CDR3 length: 14 residues. Per germline, CDR1 LGHDT and CDR2 YNNKEL (reference sequence). Here the CDR3 reads CASTYRDRVLEAFF. CDR3 in DNA: TGTGCCAGTACTTACCGGGACAGGGTCCTTGAAGCTTTCTTT.

The chain links TRBV7-2 to TRBJ1-6; 7 nucleotides align to TRBD1. There are 14 residues in the CDR3. Germline CDR1 SGHTA, CDR2 FQGNSA. Unmatched junction bases numbered 7, after V lost 3 bases and J lost 11 bases. CDR3 DNA sequence: TGTGCCAGCAGCTTCGGGACACAGGGGACACCCCTCCACTTT. This gives the protein CASSFGTQGTPLHF.

The J gene is TRBJ2-7, the V gene TRBV7-9; 8 bases are shared with TRBD2. This CDR3 is built from 19 residues. J was trimmed by 0 bases and V by 6 bases; bases with no gene match: 19. Germline CDR1 and CDR2: SEHNR and FQNEAQ (reference sequence). The CDR3 region has the DNA TGTGCCAGCAGTACCAACAGACCGCGAACTGGGACTAGCTCCTACGAGCAGTACTTC. The encoded protein is CASSTNRPRTGTSSYEQYF.

This sequence joins TRBV10-3 and TRBJ1-2; D is uncertain. Per germline, CDR1 ENHRY and CDR2 SYGVKD. V lost 0 bases and J lost 8, with 4 bases in between. This CDR3 has 11 amino acids. CDR3 nucleotide sequence: TGTGCCATCAGTGAGTCGAGGGGCTACACCTTC. It encodes CAISESRGYTF.

The chain couples TRBV28 to TRBJ2-7; no definite D call. Trimming shortened V by 7 bases and J by 2 bases, and 9 bases separated the two germline ends. This CDR3 has 12 residues. The germline CDR1 and CDR2 sequences are MDHEN and SYDVKM. DNA of the CDR3: TGTGCCAGCACCGGTGTCACCTACGAGCAGTACTTC. It yields the protein CASTGVTYEQYF.

This clone has a single count. This chain uses TRBV12-3 or TRBV12-4 with TRBJ1-2; D unclear. V was pared by 3 bases and J by 7 bases, with 6 bases between. The length of the CDR3 is 11 residues. CDR3 residues: CASSFFGGYTF. The CDR3 DNA reads TGTGCCAGCAGTTTTTTCGGTGGCTACACCTTC.

The CDR3 nucleotides read TGTGCCAGCAGCAACCGACAGGGGGCCCCCTCCTACGAGCAGTACTTC. Translating gives CASSNRQGAPSYEQYF. The chain couples TRBV9 to TRBJ2-7; 10 bases agree with TRBD1. The CDR3 is 16 amino acids. CDR1 is SGDLS, CDR2 YYNGEE, per germline. The junction had 7 bases not matched to a gene; V was cut back by 4 bases and J by 0 bases.

This chain connects TRBV28 to TRBJ1-1; tentative D call: TRBD1 (6 bases). CDR3 length: 14 amino acids. V was pared by 6 bases and J by 2 bases, with 13 bases between. Germline loops: CDR1 MDHEN, CDR2 SYDVKM. The CDR3 region has the DNA TGTGCCAGCAGCCCTGGACAGCTAAACACTGAAGCTTTCTTT. This translates into CASSPGQLNTEAFF.

This clone appeared a few times. The rearrangement links TRBV7-2 to TRBJ2-1; D possibly corresponds to TRBD2 (6 bases). This CDR3 is built from 14 residues. Looked up from germline, CDR1 is SGHTA and CDR2 is FQGNSA. V lost 2 bases and J 8 bases, leaving 13 bases between the germline ends. This chain's CDR3 is CASSLSITSHEQFF. CDR3 nucleotide sequence: TGTGCCAGCAGCTTATCGATAACTAGCCATGAGCAGTTCTTC.

The CDR3 nucleotides are TGTGCCAGCAGCTTTTCAGTCACACGCTCTGGGGCCAACGTCCTGACTTTC. Its protein is CASSFSVTRSGANVLTF. J is TRBJ2-6 and V is TRBV7-2; D call uncertain. Germline lookup yields CDR1 SGHTA and CDR2 FQGNSA. The CDR3 length is 17 residues. V lost 3 bases and J lost 0, with 12 bases in between.

This rearrangement joins TRBV18 to TRBJ1-1; 12 bases are shared with TRBD1. This CDR3 comprises 17 residues. V lost 3 bases and J lost 3; bases outside the gene matches: 8. Germline loops: CDR1 KGHSH, CDR2 LQKENI. CDR3: CASSPTGQGARDTEAFF. CDR3 nucleotides: TGTGCCAGCTCACCTACGGGACAGGGGGCAAGGGACACTGAAGCTTTCTTT.

V is TRBV10-3 and J is TRBJ1-1; D is unresolved. This CDR3 has 15 residues. V lost 0 bases and J 6 bases, leaving 14 bases between the germline ends. Looked up from germline, CDR1 is ENHRY and CDR2 is SYGVKD. CDR3 sequence: CAISESRGYGSEAFF. Here the CDR3 DNA reads TGTGCCATCAGTGAGTCCCGGGGTTATGGGTCTGAAGCTTTCTTT.

This chain joins TRBV18 and TRBJ2-2; 13 bases are a match to TRBD2. Per germline, CDR1 KGHSH and CDR2 LQKENI. The trim removed 3 bases at V and 4 bases at J, leaving 5 bases unmatched. The CDR3 has 17 amino acids. CDR3 protein: CASSPGLAGVGTGELFF. DNA of the CDR3: TGTGCCAGCTCACCCGGACTAGCGGGAGTTGGCACCGGGGAGCTGTTTTTT.

This chain connects TRBV28 to TRBJ2-7, with TRBD2 matching 7 bases. J lost 6 bases, V lost 5 bases, and 7 bases had no gene match. This CDR3 comprises 13 residues. The germline V gene encodes CDR1 MDHEN and CDR2 SYDVKM. The CDR3 nucleotides read TGTGCCAGCAGTCCTTGGACTAGGAGCGAGCAGTACTTC. As protein: CASSPWTRSEQYF.

This clone came up once. For the CDR3, the DNA is TGTGCCAGCAGCGTAGGGGAGTGGATGGATTCACCCCTCCACTTT. This translates into CASSVGEWMDSPLHF. The chain joins TRBV9 to TRBJ1-6; the D is unclear. Germline lookup yields CDR1 SGDLS and CDR2 YYNGEE. V dropped 0 bases and J dropped 8 bases, with 12 bases sitting between them. CDR3 length equals 15 residues.

J is TRBJ2-3 and V is TRBV6-1; 10 bases align to TRBD2. CDR3 size: 16 residues. Trimming removed 3 bases from V and 0 bases from J; junction bases left unmatched: 3. In germline, CDR1 is MNHNS, CDR2 SASEGT. The chain's CDR3 is CASSEWTSGSTDTQYF. As DNA, the CDR3 is TGTGCCAGCAGTGAGTGGACTAGCGGTAGCACAGATACGCAGTATTTT.

The chain recombines TRBV5-1 with TRBJ2-7; 7 nucleotides line up with TRBD1. This CDR3 is 15 amino acids long. Per germline, CDR1 SGHRS and CDR2 YFSETQ. V lost 4 bases, J lost 3 bases, and 10 bases stayed unmatched. The CDR3 bases are TGCGCCAGCAGCCTCCGAGGCAGGGGGTACTACGAGCAGTACTTC. Translation gives CASSLRGRGYYEQYF.

This chain links TRBV7-9 with TRBJ1-6; D not certain. The CDR3 runs 12 residues. Looked up from germline, CDR1 is SEHNR and CDR2 is FQNEAQ (reference sequence). V was shortened by 4 bases and J by 7 bases, with 5 bases between the two germline ends. The CDR3 DNA reads as TGTGCCAGCAGCTACTTGAATTCACCCCTCCACTTT. As protein: CASSYLNSPLHF. The full variable domain, completed using reference TRBV7-9 and TRBJ1-6, is DTGVSQNPRHKITKRGQNVTFRCDPISEHNRLYWYRQTLGQGPEFLTYFQNEAQLEKSRLLSDRFSAERPKGSFSTLEIQRTEQGDSAMYLCASSYLNSPLHFGNGTRLTVT.